These T cell receptor beta chains were read from a single sample in a study of cytomegalovirus exposure and HLA in healthy donors. Produced via immunoSEQ multiplex PCR; TCRdb's table is partial and in-frame only. The profile covers around 300,000 clones, with approximately 84% appearing a single time and 2% taken by the ten largest. Sequenced sample: PBMCs. All receptors derive from a woman between 40 and 55 years old in good health and CMV-seropositive. Both conserved end residues are part of each CDR3. A D gene is named only where the DNA matches it firmly. The size of a clone is reported for some rows only, either as once, few or many, or as a class for expanded clones.

J gene	clone size	D gene	V gene	CDR3 DNA	CDR3 protein
TRBJ2-3	NA	TRBD2	TRBV5-4	TGTGCCAGCAGCCCCATACGAGCGGGAGCAGGAGATACGCAGTATTTT	CASSPIRAGAGDTQYF
TRBJ2-7	NA	NA	TRBV6-5	TGTGCCAGCAGTCCGCGGGACGTACCCTACGAGCAGTACTTC	CASSPRDVPYEQYF
TRBJ2-1	NA	NA	TRBV5-1	TGCGCCAGCAGCTTGGGCGGGACGGGCTACAATGAGCAGTTCTTC	CASSLGGTGYNEQFF
TRBJ1-1	few	TRBD1	TRBV6-5	TGTGCCAGCAGTTCACAGGGGAGGACTGAAGCTTTCTTT	CASSSQGRTEAFF
TRBJ1-2	NA	NA	TRBV28	TGTGCCAGCAGTCGTACAGAATATGGCTACACCTTC	CASSRTEYGYTF
TRBJ1-2	NA	NA	TRBV7-9	TGTGCCAGCAGCTTAATGGAATTGGTCAGCCCTCGGGACTATGGCTACACCTTC	CASSLMELVSPRDYGYTF
TRBJ1-1	once	NA	TRBV29-1	TGCAGCGTTGAAGACAGGGGCACTGAAGCTTTCTTT	CSVEDRGTEAFF
TRBJ2-7	NA	NA	TRBV30	TGTGCCTGGAACCCGAACCGGGGGACCCTCCTGCCCTACGAGCAGTACTTC	CAWNPNRGTLLPYEQYF
TRBJ1-1	NA	TRBD1	TRBV5-1	TGCGTCAGCAGCTTGGAGGGGACAGGGAACACTGAAGCTTTCTTT	CVSSLEGTGNTEAFF
TRBJ1-2	NA	NA	TRBV25-1	TGTGCCAGCAGTGAACGGGGAACCGACTATGGCTACACCTTC	CASSERGTDYGYTF
TRBJ1-5	NA	TRBD1	TRBV27	TGTGCCAGCAGTAAATTGGTGCAGGGGGCAAATCACGTTCCCCAGCCCCAGCATTTT	CASSKLVQGANHVPQPQHF
TRBJ2-7	NA	NA	TRBV14	TGTGCCAGCAGCCAAGATAGACGGGGGATCTACGAGCAGTACTTC	CASSQDRRGIYEQYF
TRBJ2-3	NA	NA	TRBV19	TGTGCCAGTAGTAGAGGTAGCGGAACGGCAGATACGCAGTATTTT	CASSRGSGTADTQYF
TRBJ2-7	NA	NA	TRBV2	TGTGCCAGCAGTGAATTGCTAGCCGCCTACGAGCAGTACTTC	CASSELLAAYEQYF
TRBJ1-5	NA	TRBD1	TRBV4-3	TGCGCCAGCAGCCTCTTCCTCCAGGGGGCTCAGCCCCAGCATTTT	CASSLFLQGAQPQHF
TRBJ2-3	NA	NA	TRBV6-1	TGTGCCGGGGGGGGGCTAAGAACAGATACGCAGTATTTT	CAGGGLRTDTQYF
TRBJ1-3	NA	TRBD1	TRBV19	TGTGCCAGTAGTATAGGTGGGACAGGGATAAACACCATATATTTT	CASSIGGTGINTIYF
TRBJ2-1	NA	TRBD2	TRBV29-1	TGCAGCGTTGCTCGGTCTAGCGGGAGCGTAGGGGATGAGCAGTTCTTC	CSVARSSGSVGDEQFF
TRBJ2-7	few	NA	TRBV6-5	TGTGCCAGCAGTTACACCCGGGGGCGGGGGTACGAGCAGTACTTC	CASSYTRGRGYEQYF
TRBJ2-7	few	NA	TRBV29-1	TGCAGCGTTGATGGTAGAGCCTACGAGCAGTACTTC	CSVDGRAYEQYF
TRBJ2-1	NA	TRBD2	TRBV29-1	TGCAGCGTAGACATGGGACTAACGTCCTACAATGAGCAGTTCTTC	CSVDMGLTSYNEQFF
TRBJ2-7	NA	TRBD1	TRBV19	TGTGCCAGTAGTATCGATTACAGGGGTCCCTACGAGCAGTACTTC	CASSIDYRGPYEQYF
TRBJ2-7	once	TRBD2	TRBV4-2	TGTGCCAGCAGCCAAGAGAGGCACGGGGGAGGGCCCTACGAGCAGTACTTC	CASSQERHGGGPYEQYF
TRBJ2-2	NA	TRBD1	TRBV11-3	TGTGCCAGCAGCTTAGCCGCCAACCGGGACAGGGTGGGCACCGGGGAGCTGTTTTTT	CASSLAANRDRVGTGELFF
TRBJ1-6	NA	NA	TRBV19	TGTGCCAGTAGTATGTCAGGGTTCGGTTCACCCCTCCACTTT	CASSMSGFGSPLHF
TRBJ2-3	NA	TRBD2	TRBV28	TGTGCCAGTCAACCCCCAGCGGGAGCATCCTCGGCGCAGTATTTT	CASQPPAGASSAQYF
TRBJ1-1	NA	NA	TRBV18	TGTGCCAGCTCACCGGAGGCACTGAACACTGAAGCTTTCTTT	CASSPEALNTEAFF
TRBJ2-6	once	TRBD1	TRBV30	TGTGCCTGGGCACAGGGGACTGGGGCCAACGTCCTGACTTTC	CAWAQGTGANVLTF
TRBJ2-1	NA	TRBD2	TRBV5-1	TGCGCCAGCAGCTTTGCGGGAGGGTCCTACAATGAGCAGTTCTTC	CASSFAGGSYNEQFF
TRBJ1-4	NA	NA	TRBV10-3	TGTGCCATCGGGCAGGAAAATAATGAAAAACTGTTTTTT	CAIGQENNEKLFF
TRBJ2-7	NA	TRBD2	TRBV11-3	TGTGCCAGCAGCTTTGGACTAGCAGGCTACGAGCAGTACTTC	CASSFGLAGYEQYF
TRBJ1-1	NA	NA	TRBV7-2	TGTGCCAGCAGCTTAGGGGGCCTGAACACTGAAGCTTTCTTT	CASSLGGLNTEAFF
TRBJ1-4	NA	TRBD1	TRBV19	TGTGCCAGTAGTCTCGGACAGGGGGCAACTAATGAAAAACTGTTTTTT	CASSLGQGATNEKLFF
TRBJ2-5	few	TRBD1	TRBV11-3	TGTGCCAGCAGCTCGGGACAGGGAGCACAAGAGACCCAGTACTTC	CASSSGQGAQETQYF
TRBJ1-2	NA	TRBD1	TRBV4-1	TGCGCCAGCAGCCAAGATCCAGGGGACAGCTCCTTAACTGGCTACACCTTC	CASSQDPGDSSLTGYTF
TRBJ1-4	NA	NA	TRBV11-2	TGTGCCAGCAGTCTGGTAGGACAGCCAGGCAATGAAAAACTGTTTTTT	CASSLVGQPGNEKLFF
TRBJ1-5	NA	NA	TRBV10-3	TGTGCCATCCAACAAGGGGCCTATCAGCCCCAGCATTTT	CAIQQGAYQPQHF
TRBJ2-3	NA	TRBD2	TRBV11-3	TGTGCCAGCAGCTTATACTCCCTAGCGGGGACCACAGATACGCAGTATTTT	CASSLYSLAGTTDTQYF
TRBJ2-7	NA	TRBD2	TRBV11-3	TGTGCCAGCAGCCCACCCTGGGGGGGAGGGACCTACGAGCAGTACTTC	CASSPPWGGGTYEQYF
TRBJ2-7	NA	TRBD2	TRBV5-1	TGCGCCAGCAGCTTGGGATTTCGGGGGGACCTCTCCTACGAGCAGTACTTC	CASSLGFRGDLSYEQYF